Listed here is a single T cell receptor beta chain. Its antigen is not known. Researchers ran the PCR with 60 Vbeta and 13 Jbeta primers. Clones were sequenced by immunoSEQ multiplex PCR, and TCRdb holds only the in-frame ones, with some missing. This sample has 200,000 or so clones, with around 80% found just once. This specimen comes from a study of cytomegalovirus exposure and HLA in healthy donors. Study overall: For the roughly 390 genotyped donors, 80% to 90% fell within the Caucasian-associated ancestry cluster. Study conclusions and caveats: As was reported, the HLA-A and HLA-B alleles of most subjects were accurately predicted from TCR beta sequences. Several of the most significant clusters appeared linked to common viral pathogens, based on a later analysis.

Germline V CDR1 and CDR2: MDHEN, SYDVKM. This CDR3 has 16 residues. J was trimmed by 9 bases and V by 2 bases; bases with no gene match: 9. The chain uses TRBV28 and TRBJ1-4; 10 bases match TRBD1. The clonotype originates from a woman younger than 30 in good health and CMV-seropositive. Input material: PBMCs. This CDR3 reads CASSLALGQGMQKLFF. CDR3 DNA: TGTGCCAGCAGTTTAGCTCTGGGACAGGGGATGCAAAAACTGTTTTTT. Full variable domain (outside the CDR3, taken from reference TRBV28 and TRBJ1-4): DVKVTQSSRYLVKRTGEKVFLECVQDMDHENMFWYRQDPGLGLRLIYFSYDVKMKEKGDIPEGYSVSREKKERFSLILESASTNQTSMYLCASSLALGQGMQKLFFGSGTQLSVL.